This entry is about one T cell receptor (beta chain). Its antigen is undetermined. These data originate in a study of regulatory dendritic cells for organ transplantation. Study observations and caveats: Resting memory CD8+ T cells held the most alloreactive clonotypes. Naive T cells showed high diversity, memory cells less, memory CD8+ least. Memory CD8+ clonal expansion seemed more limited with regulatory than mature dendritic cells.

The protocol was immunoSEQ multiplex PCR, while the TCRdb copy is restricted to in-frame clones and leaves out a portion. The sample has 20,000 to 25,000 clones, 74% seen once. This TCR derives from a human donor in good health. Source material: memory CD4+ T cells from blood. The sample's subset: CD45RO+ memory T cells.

The CDR3 nucleotides are TGCGCCAGCAGCTTGGCGGGTAATGAAAAACTGTTTTTT. It codes for CASSLAGNEKLFF. The chain carries TRBV5-1 and TRBJ1-4; D ambiguous. Germline loops: CDR1 SGHRS, CDR2 YFSETQ. The CDR3 covers 13 residues. The ends were cut back, 0 bases at V and 4 bases at J, with 4 bases in the middle.